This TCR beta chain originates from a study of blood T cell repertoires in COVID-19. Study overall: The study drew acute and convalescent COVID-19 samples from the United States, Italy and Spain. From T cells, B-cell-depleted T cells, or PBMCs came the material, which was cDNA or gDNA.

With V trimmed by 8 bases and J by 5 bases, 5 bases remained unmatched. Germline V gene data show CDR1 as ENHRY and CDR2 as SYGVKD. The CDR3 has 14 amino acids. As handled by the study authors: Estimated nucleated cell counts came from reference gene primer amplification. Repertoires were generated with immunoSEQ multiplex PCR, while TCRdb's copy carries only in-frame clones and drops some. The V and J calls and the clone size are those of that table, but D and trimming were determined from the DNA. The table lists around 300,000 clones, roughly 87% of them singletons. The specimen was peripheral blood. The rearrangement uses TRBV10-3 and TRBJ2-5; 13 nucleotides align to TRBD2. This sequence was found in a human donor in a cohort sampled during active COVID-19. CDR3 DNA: TGTGCCATCGCCGCGGGACTAGCGGGGGAGACCCAGTACTTC. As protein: CAIAAGLAGETQYF.